The 26 T cell receptor beta chains given below trace back to one sample, sequenced in a study of T cell responses to AZD1222 COVID-19 vaccine (dated by TCRdb to about 2021). This specimen's time point label, interpreted: baseline before first vaccination. Libraries came from the immunoSEQ multiplex PCR assay. TCRdb's version of the immuneACCESS table is confined to in-frame rearrangements and falls short of the full clone set. An unresolved V gene accounts for under half of the shortfall where checked; the remainder is of unknown origin. Recorded for this sample are under 300,000 clones; approximately 95% of them occurred a single time. The ten largest clones take up approximately 0.52% of the sample. The material was peripheral blood, obtained on day 0 of AZD1222 vaccination. The receptors come from an adult in good health.

Concerning this clone: One end of the junction fails to match germline, which may point to a read error. DNA for the CDR3: TGCAGCGTCGAAGGACAGTTGAGCACTGAAGCTTTCTTT. Translating it yields CSVEGQLSTEAFF. The chain has TRBV29-1 and TRBJ1-1, with D perhaps TRBD1 (6 bases). Germline loops: CDR1 SQVTM, CDR2 ANQGSEA. This CDR3 is built from 13 residues.

The chain combines TRBV27 with TRBJ2-2; 8 nucleotides line up with TRBD1. Trimming removed 3 bases from V and 3 bases from J; junction bases left unmatched: 6. The CDR3 has 16 residues. Germline V gene sequence: CDR1 MNHEY, CDR2 SMNVEV (reference sequence). CDR3 coding DNA: TGTGCCAGCAGTTTCCTCGACAGGGGTGACACCGGGGAGCTGTTTTTT. Residues: CASSFLDRGDTGELFF.

This rearrangement joins TRBV19 to TRBJ1-2; D gene uncertain. The CDR3 consists of 17 residues. The V gene lost 3 bases and the J gene lost 4 bases, with 21 bases spanning the gap. CDR1 is LNHDA, CDR2 SQIVND, per germline (reference sequence). As DNA, the CDR3 is TGTGCCAGTAGTATCCGTCAGCTGAATGGGTTGAGCTATGGCTACACCTTC. Its protein is CASSIRQLNGLSYGYTF.

This clone was detected once. This rearrangement joins TRBV5-1 to TRBJ2-3; D possibly uses TRBD1 or TRBD2 (6 bases each). V lost 4 bases to trimming and J lost 5 bases, with 17 bases between them. The CDR3 extends over 15 amino acids. CDR1 and CDR2 from the germline V gene are SGHRS and YFSETQ. In DNA, the CDR3 is TGCGCCAGCAGCCCATCGGAGGGGGGCATAGATACGCAGTATTTT. Encoded protein: CASSPSEGGIDTQYF. The variable domain in full, with the rest retrieved from reference TRBV5-1 and TRBJ2-3, is KAGVTQTPRYLIKTRGQQVTLSCSPISGHRSVSWYQQTPGQGLQFLFEYFSETQRNKGNFPGRFSGRQFSNSRSEMNVSTLELGDSALYLCASSPSEGGIDTQYFGPGTRLTVL.

This rearrangement joins TRBV18 to TRBJ1-5, with D possibly matching TRBD1 (6 bases). There are 15 residues in the CDR3. Per germline, CDR1 KGHSH and CDR2 LQKENI. Trimming removed 5 bases at V and 3 bases at J, with 14 bases between. The CDR3, as DNA: TGTGCCAGCTCAACAGGACAGCCACCCAATCAGCCCCAGCATTTT. It encodes CASSTGQPPNQPQHF.

The chain is built from TRBV7-8 and TRBJ2-1, with a possible D match to TRBD2 (6 bases). The V gene's germline CDR1 is SGHVS and CDR2 FQNEAQ. The ends were cut back, 0 bases at V and 2 bases at J, with 11 bases in the middle. CDR3 size: 16 residues. The CDR3 DNA reads TGTGCCAGCAGCTTAGCGAGGAGGGTGGCCTACAATGAGCAGTTCTTC. Translated: CASSLARRVAYNEQFF. Drawing the rest from reference TRBV7-8 and TRBJ2-1, the complete variable domain is GAGVSQSPRYKVAKRGQDVALRCDPISGHVSLFWYQQALGQGPEFLTYFQNEAQLDKSGLPSDRFFAERPEGSVSTLKIQRTQQEDSAVYLCASSLARRVAYNEQFFGPGTRLTVL.

This clone occurred once. This chain links TRBV15 with TRBJ1-3; the D gene is possibly TRBD1 (6 bases). This CDR3 contains 17 residues. Germline CDR1 is LNHNV and CDR2 is YYDKDF (reference sequence). V was clipped by 0 bases and J by 0 bases, with 12 bases between them. CDR3 DNA: TGTGCCACCAGCAGAGATCTGGGGGCAATCTCTGGAAACACCATATATTTT. Residues: CATSRDLGAISGNTIYF.

This chain uses TRBV7-2 with TRBJ2-2; D may be TRBD2 (6 bases). The CDR3 has 13 amino acids. Germline V lookup: CDR1 SGHTA, CDR2 FQGNSA. V was trimmed by 0 bases and J by 8 bases, leaving 7 bases between them. The CDR3 sequence is CASSLAEGGELFF. The CDR3 DNA sequence: TGTGCCAGCAGCTTAGCGGAGGGGGGGGAGCTGTTTTTT. Full variable domain (missing parts from reference TRBV7-2 and TRBJ2-2): GAGVSQSPSNKVTEKGKDVELRCDPISGHTALYWYRQSLGQGLEFLIYFQGNSAPDKSGLPSDRFSAERTGGSVSTLTIQRTQQEDSAVYLCASSLAEGGELFFGEGSRLTVL.

As for this clone: Other nucleotide sequences in the sample specify the same CDR3. J is TRBJ2-3 and V is TRBV5-1; possibly TRBD1 or TRBD2 for D (6 bases each). This CDR3 is 13 amino acids long. CDR1 and CDR2 (germline): SGHRS, YFSETQ. V lost 4 bases to trimming and J lost 3 bases, with 9 bases between them. The CDR3 reads CASSLGGTDTQYF. The CDR3 nucleotides are TGCGCCAGCAGCCTAGGGGGGACAGATACGCAGTATTTT. Full variable domain (outside the CDR3, taken from reference TRBV5-1 and TRBJ2-3): KAGVTQTPRYLIKTRGQQVTLSCSPISGHRSVSWYQQTPGQGLQFLFEYFSETQRNKGNFPGRFSGRQFSNSRSEMNVSTLELGDSALYLCASSLGGTDTQYFGPGTRLTVL.

The chain combines TRBV4-1 with TRBJ1-2; the D gene is possibly TRBD1 (6 bases). The V end was cut by 4 bases, the J end by 8 bases, with 20 bases between. Germline V gene sequence: CDR1 MGHRA, CDR2 YSYEKL. CDR3 length: 15 residues. In DNA, the CDR3 is TGCGCCAGCAGCCCACTACTAAGGGGGAGAGAGGGCTACACCTTC. Residues: CASSPLLRGREGYTF.

The DNA of the CDR3 is TGTGCCAGCAGCCTACTGGGTAGCTCCTACAATGAGCAGTTCTTC. This translates into CASSLLGSSYNEQFF. This chain joins TRBV7-3 and TRBJ2-1; no clear D. Germline V gene data show CDR1 as SGHTA and CDR2 as FQGTGA. Deletions cut 5 bases from V and 0 bases from J, with 11 bases between. The CDR3 extends over 15 amino acids.

The chain is built from TRBV19 and TRBJ1-4; D gene ambiguous. V was pared by 4 bases and J by 1 base, with 19 bases between. In germline, CDR1 is LNHDA, CDR2 SQIVND (reference sequence). The CDR3 spans 18 residues. The CDR3 DNA reads TGTGCCAGTAGTACCCGAGGCAGGTTCGAAAGAACTAATGAAAAACTGTTTTTT. Translated, it gives CASSTRGRFERTNEKLFF. The full variable domain, in which reference TRBV19 and TRBJ1-4 provide the parts outside the CDR3, is DGGITQSPKYLFRKEGQNVTLSCEQNLNHDAMYWYRQDPGQGLRLIYYSQIVNDFQKGDIAEGYSVSREKKESFPLTVTSAQKNPTAFYLCASSTRGRFERTNEKLFFGSGTQLSVL.

The sample holds one count of this clone. The CDR3 here is CASSFGNPVQPQHF. The DNA for the CDR3 is TGTGCCAGCAGTTTTGGAAACCCGGTGCAGCCCCAGCATTTT. The chain has TRBV28 and TRBJ1-5, with D unresolved. The CDR3 is 14 amino acids. V dropped 3 bases and J dropped 7 bases, with 13 bases sitting between them. The germline CDR1 and CDR2 sequences are MDHEN and SYDVKM.

The chain joins TRBV6-5 to TRBJ2-1, with D tentatively TRBD2 (6 bases). Germline-derived CDR1 and CDR2 are MNHEY and SVGAGI. The CDR3 covers 12 residues. V was cut by 0 bases and J by 9 bases, with 6 bases left in between. This CDR3 reads CASSYSRGEQFF. CDR3 bases: TGTGCCAGCAGTTACTCGCGGGGTGAGCAGTTCTTC.

This clone was counted a single time. This chain links TRBV7-3 with TRBJ2-1, with 9 bases fitting TRBD2. V was pared by 5 bases and J by 0 bases, with 2 bases of the junction left unmatched. CDR1 and CDR2 from the germline V gene are SGHTA and FQGTGA. CDR3 length: 15 amino acids. The CDR3 nucleotides read TGTGCCAGCAGCCAACTAGCGGGCTCCTACAATGAGCAGTTCTTC. Translated: CASSQLAGSYNEQFF.

This clone was detected a few times. This chain uses TRBV6-1 with TRBJ2-1; D is unresolved. This CDR3 is built from 16 residues. With 1 base removed from V and 4 bases from J, the gap between germline ends came to 14 bases. CDR1 and CDR2 from the germline V gene are MNHNS and SASEGT. The CDR3 DNA is TGTGCCAGCAGTGAAGAATTCCGTTTGGGATACAATGAGCAGTTCTTC. Translated, it gives CASSEEFRLGYNEQFF.

The chain links TRBV11-2 to TRBJ1-1; D is unclear. The germline V gene has CDR1 SGHAT and CDR2 FQNNGV. The CDR3 is 15 amino acids. V lost 0 bases, J lost 1 base, and 9 bases lay in between. DNA of the CDR3: TGTGCCAGCAGCTTAGAGGTATCGTCGAACACTGAAGCTTTCTTT. Translated, it gives CASSLEVSSNTEAFF.

This chain joins TRBV3-1 (or the pseudogene TRBV3-2) and TRBJ1-4; D not certain. The CDR3 runs to 12 residues. Germline V gene sequence: CDR1 LGHDT, CDR2 YNNKEL (reference sequence). With 2 bases removed from V and 2 bases from J, the gap between germline ends came to 0 bases. This CDR3 reads CASSQTNEKLFF. In DNA, the CDR3 is TGTGCCAGCAGCCAAACTAATGAAAAACTGTTTTTT.

With respect to this clone: The conserved closing phenylalanine or tryptophan is absent in this CDR3, likely reflecting a read error. No DNA is shown, since the ends of the CDR3 on it are uncertain; the CDR3 is the one TCRdb lists. The CDR3 reads CASSPRTLG. The chain recombines TRBV23-1 with TRBJ2-3. TRBV23-1 is an ORF, and what it does is uncertain. The CDR3 extends over 9 residues, inclusive of both ends.

V gene TRBV2 combines with J gene TRBJ2-1; D not resolved. The germline CDR1 and CDR2 sequences are SNHLY and FYNNEI. V dropped 8 bases and J dropped 0 bases, with 14 bases sitting between them. This CDR3 comprises 15 residues. CDR3 nucleotides: TGTGCCAGCCTTACGCAGGCGTACTCCTACAATGAGCAGTTCTTC. Translated, it gives CASLTQAYSYNEQFF.

The chain carries TRBV28 and TRBJ1-1, with 7 bases fitting TRBD1. Trimming took 5 bases from V and 2 from J; bases not matched to a gene: 8. Germline CDR1 and CDR2: MDHEN and SYDVKM. The CDR3 totals 15 residues. The chain's CDR3 is CASSRYRDSNTEAFF. The CDR3 region has the DNA TGTGCCAGCAGTCGTTACCGGGACAGTAACACTGAAGCTTTCTTT.

The V call is TRBV28, the J call TRBJ2-2; TRBD1 is a possible D gene (6 bases). V lost 0 bases and J lost 4, with 12 bases in between. This CDR3 contains 16 residues. Germline lookup yields CDR1 MDHEN and CDR2 SYDVKM. The CDR3 region is CASSLWGQIVTGELFF. The CDR3 region has the DNA TGTGCCAGCAGTTTATGGGGACAAATAGTCACCGGGGAGCTGTTTTTT.

V usage is TRBV18 and J usage is TRBJ1-5; D is ambiguous. The CDR3 sequence is 12 residues long. V was cut by 5 bases and J by 0 bases, with 2 bases left in between. Germline CDR1 reads KGHSH; CDR2 reads LQKENI. CDR3 sequence (DNA): TGTGCCAGCTCAGATAGCAATCAGCCCCAGCATTTT. Its translation is CASSDSNQPQHF.

This sequence joins TRBV19 and TRBJ2-5, with D possibly TRBD1 on 6 matching bases. With 11 bases removed from V and 5 bases from J, the gap between germline ends came to 15 bases. This CDR3 contains 12 residues. Germline V gives CDR1 LNHDA, CDR2 SQIVND (reference sequence). CDR3 protein: CASRQAGETQYF. The DNA of the CDR3 is TGTGCCTCCCGACAGGCAGGTGAGACCCAGTACTTC.

The chain links TRBV12-3 or TRBV12-4 to TRBJ2-1, with unresolved D. Trimming cost V 7 bases and J 9 bases, with 13 bases left between them. This CDR3 comprises 12 residues. CDR3: CASNLPAGEQFF. For the CDR3, the DNA is TGTGCCAGCAACCTTCCCGCCGGTGAGCAGTTCTTC.

The rearrangement joins TRBV7-9 to TRBJ1-1, with 7 bases identical to TRBD1. Trimming took 7 bases from V and 1 from J; bases not matched to a gene: 6. The CDR3 runs to 14 residues. CDR1 and CDR2 from the germline V gene are SEHNR and FQNEAQ (reference sequence). Here the CDR3 reads CASTKGATNTEAFF. The CDR3 nucleotides read TGTGCCAGCACCAAGGGGGCGACGAACACTGAAGCTTTCTTT.